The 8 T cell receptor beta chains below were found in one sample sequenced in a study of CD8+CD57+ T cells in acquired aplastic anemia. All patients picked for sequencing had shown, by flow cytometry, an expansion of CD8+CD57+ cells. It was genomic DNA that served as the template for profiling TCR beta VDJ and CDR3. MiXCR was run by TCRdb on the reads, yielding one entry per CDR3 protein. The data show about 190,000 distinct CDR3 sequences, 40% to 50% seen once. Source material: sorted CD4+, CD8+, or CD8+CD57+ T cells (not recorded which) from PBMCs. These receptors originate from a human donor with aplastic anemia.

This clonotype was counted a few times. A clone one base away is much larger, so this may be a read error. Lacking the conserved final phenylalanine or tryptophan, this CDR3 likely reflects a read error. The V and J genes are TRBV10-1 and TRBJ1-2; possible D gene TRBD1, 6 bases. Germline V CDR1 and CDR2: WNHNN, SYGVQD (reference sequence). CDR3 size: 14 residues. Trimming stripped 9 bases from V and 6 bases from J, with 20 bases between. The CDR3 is CARALRGGRDGYTL. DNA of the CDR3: TGCGCCAGGGCCCTTCGAGGGGGAAGGGATGGCTACACCCTC.

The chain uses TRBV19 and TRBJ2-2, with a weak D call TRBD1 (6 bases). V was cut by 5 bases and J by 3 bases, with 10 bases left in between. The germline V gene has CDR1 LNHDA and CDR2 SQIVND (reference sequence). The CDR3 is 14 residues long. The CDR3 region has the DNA TGTGCCAGTAGTCTACAGGGTTACACCGGGGAGCTGTTTTTT. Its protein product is CASSLQGYTGELFF.

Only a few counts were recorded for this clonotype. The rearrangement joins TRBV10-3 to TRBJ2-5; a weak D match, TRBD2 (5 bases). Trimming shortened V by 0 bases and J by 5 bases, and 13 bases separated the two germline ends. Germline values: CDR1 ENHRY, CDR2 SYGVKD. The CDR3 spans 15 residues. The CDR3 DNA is TGTGCCATCAGTGAGTCAGTGGGGTCGGGGGAGACCCAGTACTTC. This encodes CAISESVGSGETQYF.

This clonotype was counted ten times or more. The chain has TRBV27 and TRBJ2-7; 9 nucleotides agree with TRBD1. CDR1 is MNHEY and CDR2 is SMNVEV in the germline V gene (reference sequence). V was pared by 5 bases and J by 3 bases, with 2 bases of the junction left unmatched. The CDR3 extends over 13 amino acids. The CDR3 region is CASSRQGVYEQYF. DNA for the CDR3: TGTGCCAGCAGTAGACAGGGGGTCTACGAGCAGTACTTC.

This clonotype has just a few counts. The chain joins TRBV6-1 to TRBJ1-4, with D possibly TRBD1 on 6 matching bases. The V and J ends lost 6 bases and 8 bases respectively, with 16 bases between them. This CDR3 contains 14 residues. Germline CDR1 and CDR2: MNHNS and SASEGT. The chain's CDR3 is CASREAGAGEKLFF. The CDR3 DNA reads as TGTGCCAGCAGGGAGGCGGGGGCCGGGGAAAAACTGTTTTTT.

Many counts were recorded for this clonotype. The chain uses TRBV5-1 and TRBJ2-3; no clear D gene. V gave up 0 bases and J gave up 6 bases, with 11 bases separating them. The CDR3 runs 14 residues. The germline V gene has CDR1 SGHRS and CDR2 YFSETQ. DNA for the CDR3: TGCGCCAGCAGCTTGGCACAGACCTCGGATACGCAGTATTTT. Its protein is CASSLAQTSDTQYF.

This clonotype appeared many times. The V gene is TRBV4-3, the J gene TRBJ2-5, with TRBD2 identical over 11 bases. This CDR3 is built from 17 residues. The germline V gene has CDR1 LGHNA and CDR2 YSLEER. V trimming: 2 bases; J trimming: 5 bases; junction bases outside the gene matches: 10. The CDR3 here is CASSQNRWASGRETQYF. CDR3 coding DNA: TGCGCCAGCAGCCAAAACCGGTGGGCTAGCGGGAGGGAGACCCAGTACTTC.

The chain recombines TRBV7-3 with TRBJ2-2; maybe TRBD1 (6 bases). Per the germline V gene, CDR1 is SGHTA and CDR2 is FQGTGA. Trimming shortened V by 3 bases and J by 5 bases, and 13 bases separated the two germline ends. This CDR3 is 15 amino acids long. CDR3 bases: TGTGCCAGCAGCTTGACAGGAGTAAGGACCGGGGAGCTGTTTTTT. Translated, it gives CASSLTGVRTGELFF. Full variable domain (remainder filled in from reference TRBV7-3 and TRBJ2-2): GAGVSQTPSNKVTEKGKYVELRCDPISGHTALYWYRQSLGQGPEFLIYFQGTGAADDSGLPNDRFFAVRPEGSVSTLKIQRTERGDSAVYLCASSLTGVRTGELFFGEGSRLTVL.